This T cell receptor (beta chain) came from a study of T cell responses to AZD1222 COVID-19 vaccine. Regarding the study as a whole: It should be noted that donors were predominantly white British and more often female, and clonal diversity was possibly underestimated. Spike-spanning, vaccine-associated CD4 TCRs were dominant at 160-218 and 743-854.

Pooled together were second doses at about 4 or about 12 weeks. Clones were sequenced by immunoSEQ multiplex PCR, and TCRdb holds only the in-frame ones, with some missing. The sample holds about 140,000 clones, 80% to 95% seen once. The V gene's germline CDR1 is SGHDN and CDR2 FVKESK. V lost 6 bases and J lost 0, with 10 bases in between. This CDR3 comprises 14 residues. As for this clone: The antigen remains undetermined.

This TCR derives from an adult who received the AZD1222 COVID-19 vaccine. The starting material was peripheral blood, obtained 28 days after the second AZD1222 dose. This chain links TRBV14 with TRBJ2-3; D might be TRBD2 (6 bases). CDR3 bases: TGTGCCAGCAGAGACAGCGGGAGCACAGATACGCAGTATTTT. As protein: CASRDSGSTDTQYF.